This T cell receptor beta chain stems from a study of long-term antiretroviral therapy in people with HIV. General study results and limits: ART preceded a rise in diversity that nonetheless stayed lower than in transplant donor controls. Pre-ART clonal expansions dominated every time point's repertoire. Controls showed broader CDR3 length ranges than did the HIV repertoires.

Points on this clone: No antigen is known for it.

Sequencing relied on immunoSEQ assay v3.0, run at survey level. TCRdb's table, derived via immunoSEQ multiplex PCR, lists solely in-frame clones and lacks some. The table lists 48,000 or so clones, around 84% of them singletons. Germline loops: CDR1 DFQATT, CDR2 SNEGSKA (reference sequence). The CDR3 sequence is 11 residues long. With 5 bases removed from V and 4 bases from J, the gap between germline ends came to 7 bases. The receptor was isolated from a young woman with HIV. Here the sequenced sample was unsorted PBMCs, taken 0.8 years after starting antiretroviral therapy. The J gene is TRBJ2-3, the V gene TRBV20-1; D gene ambiguous. The CDR3 is CSAPSADTQYF. The CDR3 DNA sequence: TGCAGTGCTCCCTCCGCAGATACGCAGTATTTT.